The clone carrying this T cell receptor beta chain has more than one count but fewer than ten. In the source study's methods: Amplified reference gene primers provided the basis for estimating nucleated cell counts. Measured with immunoSEQ multiplex PCR; TCRdb has only the in-frame clones, and not every one. For V, J and clone size, that table is used; D and trimming come from the DNA. Among around 260,000 clones listed, approximately 90% were seen once. V lost 11 bases to trimming and J lost 5 bases; unmatched junction nucleotides: 16. CDR1 and CDR2 (germline): ENHRY, SYGVKD. This CDR3 comprises 15 residues. Living in under 30 US areas, the participants were between roughly 18 and 89 years of age. Donors were grouped by their self-reported clinical history. This specimen belongs to a study of blood T cell repertoires in COVID-19. Study context: T cells, B-cell-depleted T cells, or PBMCs supplied cDNA or gDNA.

The chain links TRBV10-3 to TRBJ1-1; 8 nucleotides line up with TRBD1. The receptor's source is a woman in her twenties or thirties who had recovered from COVID-19. Sample: PBMCs or T cells enriched from blood (not recorded which). CDR3 loop: CASNGQGGSETEAFF. As DNA, the CDR3 is TGTGCCTCGAACGGACAGGGAGGGAGTGAGACTGAAGCTTTCTTT.